Listed below are T cell receptor beta chains from one sample, sequenced in a study of CD8 T cells in ankylosing spondylitis. TCRdb redid the calling of the 5' RACE reads with MiXCR, one entry per CDR3 protein. There are 150,000 to 200,000 distinct CDR3 sequences in the sample; 10% to 15% occur only once, and more than 9.5% lies in the top ten. What was sequenced was blood, either unsorted or a sorted T cell fraction (not recorded which). These receptors all come from a female donor with ankylosing spondylitis or in good health (not recorded which). CDR3s include the opening cysteine and the closing phenylalanine or tryptophan. A D gene is named only where the DNA matches it firmly. The size of a clone is reported for some rows only, either as once, few or many, or as a class for expanded clones.

d_call,clone_size,v_call,j_call,cdr3_aa,cdr3_nt
TRBD2,many,TRBV7-9,TRBJ2-1,CASSANPGTSDLHEQFF,TGTGCCAGCAGCGCAAATCCCGGGACTAGCGACCTACATGAGCAGTTCTTC
NA,few,TRBV7-9,TRBJ1-1,CASSSRQFMNTEAFF,TGTGCCAGCAGCTCAAGACAGTTCATGAACACTGAAGCTTTCTTT
NA,many,TRBV7-8,TRBJ1-2,CASSPPGIASYGYTF,TGTGCCAGCAGCCCCCCAGGGATAGCCTCGTATGGCTACACCTTC
NA,few,TRBV7-2,TRBJ1-1,CASSSVGSTEAFF,TGTGCCAGCAGCTCGGTGGGATCAACTGAAGCTTTCTTT
TRBD1,NA,TRBV20-1,TRBJ1-1,CSAGTAGKNTEAFF,TGCAGTGCCGGGACAGCCGGGAAGAACACTGAAGCTTTCTTT
NA,many,TRBV7-3,TRBJ2-2,CASSLNAAGSGELFF,TGTGCCAGCAGCTTAAATGCTGCGGGTTCCGGGGAGCTGTTTTTT
NA,many,TRBV7-9,TRBJ2-1,CASSSPRGNEQFF,TGTGCCAGCAGCTCCCCTAGGGGCAATGAGCAGTTCTTC
TRBD2,many,TRBV20-1,TRBJ2-3,CSAGQTSGRPDTQYF,TGCAGTGCTGGACAGACTAGCGGGAGACCAGATACGCAGTATTTT
NA,many,TRBV6-5,TRBJ1-1,CASSYGGVNTEAFF,TGTGCCAGCAGTTACGGGGGGGTGAACACTGAAGCTTTCTTT
NA,NA,TRBV28,TRBJ2-7,CASSVFTGFSYEQYF,TGTGCCAGCAGTGTCTTCACAGGATTCTCCTACGAGCAGTACTTC
TRBD1,many,TRBV4-2,TRBJ1-5,CASSHTTGASNQPQHF,TGTGCCAGCAGTCATACGACAGGGGCGAGCAATCAGCCCCAGCATTTT
NA,few,TRBV11-3,TRBJ2-5,CASTDSTETQYF,TGTGCCAGCACGGACAGTACGGAGACCCAGTACTTC
NA,few,TRBV4-3,TRBJ2-1,CAGSQDADYNEQFF,TGCGCCGGCAGCCAGGATGCTGATTACAATGAGCAGTTCTTC
NA,many,TRBV6-2/TRBV6-3,TRBJ1-1,CASSYNPGVNTEAFF,TGTGCCAGCAGTTATAATCCAGGAGTGAACACTGAAGCTTTCTTT
TRBD1,many,TRBV12-3/TRBV12-4,TRBJ1-3,CASGKQGATGNTIYF,TGTGCCAGCGGTAAACAGGGGGCTACTGGAAACACCATATATTTT
TRBD1,many,TRBV29-1,TRBJ1-1,CSVVRQGNTEAFF,TGCAGCGTTGTACGACAGGGGAACACTGAAGCTTTCTTT
TRBD1,many,TRBV6-1,TRBJ2-1,CASSPTGGPYNEQFF,TGTGCCAGCAGTCCTACAGGGGGCCCCTACAATGAGCAGTTCTTC
NA,few,TRBV7-2,TRBJ1-2,CASSTGGNYGYTF,TGTGCCAGCAGTACTGGAGGGAACTATGGCTACACCTTC
TRBD1,NA,TRBV30,TRBJ1-5,CAWSTGTDFSNQPQHF,TGTGCCTGGAGTACGGGGACAGACTTTAGCAATCAGCCCCAGCATTTT
NA,many,TRBV5-6,TRBJ2-7,CASGPGSSYEQYF,TGTGCCAGTGGGCCGGGAAGCTCCTACGAGCAGTACTTC
NA,few,TRBV7-8,TRBJ1-2,CASRKPNEGPDYGYTF,TGTGCCAGCAGAAAACCTAACGAAGGGCCCGACTATGGCTACACCTTC
NA,NA,TRBV5-6,TRBJ2-5,CASSPKGAEQETQYF,TGTGCCAGCAGCCCCAAAGGGGCAGAACAAGAGACCCAGTACTTC
TRBD1,many,TRBV9,TRBJ1-4,CASSPAGTGVEKLFF,TGTGCCAGCAGCCCCGCCGGGACAGGGGTTGAAAAACTGTTTTTT
NA,NA,TRBV5-1,TRBJ1-5,CASSKLPGSDQPQHF,TGCGCCAGCAGCAAATTGCCTGGGTCAGATCAGCCCCAGCATTTT
NA,many,TRBV28,TRBJ1-2,CASSPPLRETTYGYTF,TGTGCCAGCAGTCCCCCCTTACGAGAGACCACCTATGGCTACACCTTC
NA,few,TRBV6-2/TRBV6-3,TRBJ1-5,CASSSGFLPNQPQHF,TGTGCCAGCAGTTCCGGGTTTCTCCCAAATCAGCCCCAGCATTTT